The 19 T cell receptor beta chains given below trace back to one sample, sequenced in a study of CD8+ T cells in alopecia areata. Treatment meaning: oral pan-JAK inhibitor, 5-10 mg twice daily. It was cDNA, reverse transcribed from extracted RNA, that served as the sequencing template. TCRdb's table, derived via immunoSEQ multiplex PCR, lists solely in-frame clones and lacks some. Of approximately 100,000 clones listed, about 61% are singletons. The sample was CD8+ T cells sorted from blood, taken at approximately week 60, from a patient treated with tofacitinib. These receptor sequences come from a human donor with alopecia areata.

The rearrangement uses TRBV6-5 and TRBJ2-3; the match to TRBD2 covers 8 bases. Germline loops: CDR1 MNHEY, CDR2 SVGAGI. CDR3 length: 11 amino acids. CDR3 nucleotides: TGTGTAGCGGGGCCAGGGGATACGCAGTATTTT. Its protein product is CVAGPGDTQYF.

This chain connects TRBV7-6 to TRBJ1-6; D gene ambiguous. CDR3 length: 14 amino acids. Trimming took 1 base from V and 9 from J, leaving 10 bases between them. The germline V gene encodes CDR1 SGHVS and CDR2 FNYEAQ. The CDR3 region has the DNA TGTGCCAGCAGCTTAGGGGGAATAGGTTCACCCCTCCACTTT. Translation gives CASSLGGIGSPLHF.

V is TRBV13 and J is TRBJ2-7; 11 nucleotides align to TRBD2. The germline V gene has CDR1 PRHDT and CDR2 FYEKMQ (reference sequence). With 7 bases clipped from V and 6 bases from J, the junction kept 2 bases outside the gene matches. This CDR3 comprises 12 residues. The CDR3 sequence: CASNLAGGEQYF. The CDR3, as DNA: TGTGCCAGCAACCTAGCGGGGGGCGAGCAGTACTTC.

The sample holds a few counts of this clone. V is TRBV29-1 and J is TRBJ1-2, with a possible D match to TRBD1 (6 bases). Deletions cut 1 base from V and 3 bases from J, with 21 bases between. CDR1 and CDR2 (germline): SQVTM, ANQGSEA. This CDR3 contains 17 residues. CDR3 amino acids: CSVEVGVRGGPDYGYTF. CDR3 nucleotide sequence: TGCAGCGTTGAAGTTGGTGTCCGCGGGGGCCCTGACTATGGCTACACCTTC.

The chain joins TRBV2 to TRBJ2-1; the D is unclear. The CDR3 sequence is 12 residues long. V was cut by 2 bases and J by 8 bases, with 7 bases left in between. CDR1 is SNHLY and CDR2 is FYNNEI in the germline V gene. CDR3 sequence reads: CASSERADEQFF. The CDR3 nucleotides are TGTGCCAGCAGTGAAAGGGCGGATGAGCAGTTCTTC.

This clone appeared a few times. V usage is TRBV23-1 and J usage is TRBJ2-3; tentative D call: TRBD2 (6 bases). TRBV23-1 carries the ORF label, with uncertain function. V was cut by 6 bases and J by 2 bases, with 27 bases left in between. This CDR3 has 19 amino acids. The CDR3 spells CASRRTAGTHHSYTDTQYF. CDR3 nucleotide sequence: TGCGCCAGCAGACGGACGGCAGGGACTCACCATTCCTACACAGATACGCAGTATTTT.

Concerning this clone: Compared with germline, one end of the junction differs, possibly owing to a read error. The chain couples TRBV15 to TRBJ1-2; TRBD1 agrees at 7 bases. Germline V gene data show CDR1 as LNHNV and CDR2 as YYDKDF (reference sequence). The CDR3 has 15 residues. As DNA, the CDR3 is TGTGCCACCAGCGGAGACAGGGCATTAAGATATGGCTACACCTTC. The encoded protein is CATSGDRALRYGYTF.

The chain couples TRBV10-3 to TRBJ2-3; 11 bases line up with TRBD2. Trimming took 6 bases from V and 2 from J; bases not matched to a gene: 4. The CDR3 extends over 15 amino acids. From germline, CDR1 is ENHRY and CDR2 SYGVKD. CDR3 coding DNA: TGTGCCATCAGGGGGACTAGCGGATACACAGATACGCAGTATTTT. This codes for CAIRGTSGYTDTQYF.

The chain links TRBV13 to TRBJ1-1; the D gene is possibly TRBD1 (5 bases). V gave up 1 base and J gave up 3 bases, with 9 bases separating them. The CDR3 has 14 amino acids. Germline V gene sequence: CDR1 PRHDT, CDR2 FYEKMQ (reference sequence). CDR3 in amino acids: CASSLVGGYTEAFF. DNA of the CDR3: TGTGCCAGCAGCTTAGTGGGGGGGTACACTGAAGCTTTCTTT.

The genes are TRBV7-4 and TRBJ1-2; D remains unclear. The V end was cut by 4 bases, the J end by 6 bases, with 15 bases between. The germline CDR1 and CDR2 sequences are SGHVT and SQSDAQ. CDR3 length: 14 amino acids. The CDR3 nucleotides are TGTGCCAGCAGCTCGCTACGGACGTTGGATGGCTACACCTTC. This sequence encodes CASSSLRTLDGYTF.

The J gene is TRBJ2-3, the V gene TRBV4-2; a weak D match, TRBD2 (7 bases). CDR3 length: 15 amino acids. V gave up 6 bases and J gave up 3 bases, with 16 bases separating them. Germline V CDR1 and CDR2: LGHNA, YNFKEQ. This CDR3 reads CASSLGGAGTDTQYF. In nucleotides, the CDR3 is TGTGCCAGCAGTCTAGGGGGGGCTGGGACAGATACGCAGTATTTT.

V gene TRBV10-3 combines with J gene TRBJ2-7; the D gene could be TRBD1 or TRBD2 (6 bases each). The CDR3 consists of 14 residues. Germline values: CDR1 ENHRY, CDR2 SYGVKD. Trimming took off 3 bases at V and 2 bases at J, with 11 bases between the two ends. The CDR3 DNA sequence: TGTGCCATCAGTGACGAGGGGGGCCCCTACGAGCAGTACTTC. Translated, it gives CAISDEGGPYEQYF.

This clone has only a few counts. The chain employs TRBV6-5 and TRBJ1-5, with a possible D match to TRBD1 (5 bases). Germline CDR1 is MNHEY and CDR2 is SVGAGI. V was trimmed by 1 base and J by 1 base, leaving 8 bases between them. The CDR3 is 15 amino acids. The CDR3 nucleotides read TGTGCCAGCAGTTACTGGGACGAGAGCAATCAGCCCCAGCATTTT. Amino acid sequence: CASSYWDESNQPQHF.

This chain uses TRBV30 with TRBJ2-1; D may be TRBD2 (6 bases). CDR1 and CDR2 from the germline V gene are GTSNPN and SVGIG (reference sequence). Trimming cost V 3 bases and J 9 bases, with 9 bases left between them. The CDR3 is 11 amino acids. The CDR3 bases are TGTGCCTGGAGACTAGCTAGTGAGCAGTTCTTC. Encoded protein: CAWRLASEQFF.

The chain combines TRBV5-1 with TRBJ2-7; 9 bases agree with TRBD1. V dropped 4 bases and J dropped 4; count of bases not matched to a gene: 6. Germline CDR1 reads SGHRS; CDR2 reads YFSETQ. This CDR3 is built from 14 residues. The CDR3 is CASSGTGGVYEQYF. CDR3 bases: TGCGCCAGCAGCGGAACAGGGGGCGTTTACGAGCAGTACTTC.

This sequence joins TRBV6-5 and TRBJ1-6, with TRBD1 matching 9 bases. The CDR3 loop spans 15 amino acids. CDR1 is MNHEY, CDR2 SVGAGI, per germline. J gave up 8 bases and V 6 bases, and 8 bases lay outside the gene matches. In DNA, the CDR3 is TGTGCCAGCAGAAACAGGGGGCAGAGGGATTCACCCCTCCACTTT. Translated, it gives CASRNRGQRDSPLHF.

V and J are TRBV14 and TRBJ2-6; 12 bases map to TRBD1. Losses at the gene ends were 4 bases for V and 2 bases for J; bases not matched to a gene: 9. The CDR3 consists of 19 residues. Germline-derived CDR1 and CDR2 are SGHDN and FVKESK. CDR3 bases: TGTGCCAGCAGCCTAATAGCCGGGACAGGGGGCGCTGGGGCCAACGTCCTGACTTTC. Translation: CASSLIAGTGGAGANVLTF.

The chain combines TRBV7-9 with TRBJ2-7; 10 nucleotides line up with TRBD2. Trimming took 4 bases from V and 1 from J; bases not matched to a gene: 4. Germline loops: CDR1 SEHNR, CDR2 FQNEAQ (reference sequence). The CDR3 is 15 amino acids. The CDR3 DNA sequence: TGTGCCAGCAGCTACATTAGCGGGGGGTCCTACGAGCAGTACTTC. It codes for CASSYISGGSYEQYF.

V is TRBV29-1 and J is TRBJ2-1, with D tentatively TRBD2 (5 bases). The CDR3 consists of 12 residues. Trimming shortened V by 0 bases and J by 5 bases, and 5 bases separated the two germline ends. Germline V gene data show CDR1 as SQVTM and CDR2 as ANQGSEA. The CDR3 coding sequence is TGCAGCGTTGAAGAGGGAGACAATGAGCAGTTCTTC. It is translated as CSVEEGDNEQFF.